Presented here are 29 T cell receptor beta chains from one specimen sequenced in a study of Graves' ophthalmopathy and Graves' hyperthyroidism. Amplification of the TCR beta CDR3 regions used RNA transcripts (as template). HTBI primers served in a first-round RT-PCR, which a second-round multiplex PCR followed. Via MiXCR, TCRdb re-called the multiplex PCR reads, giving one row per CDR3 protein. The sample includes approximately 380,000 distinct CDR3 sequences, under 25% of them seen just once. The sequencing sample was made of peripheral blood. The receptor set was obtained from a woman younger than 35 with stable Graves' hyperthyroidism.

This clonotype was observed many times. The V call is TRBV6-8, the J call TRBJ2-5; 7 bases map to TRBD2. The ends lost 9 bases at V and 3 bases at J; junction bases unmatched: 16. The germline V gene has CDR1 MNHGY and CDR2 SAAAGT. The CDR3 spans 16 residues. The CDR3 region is CARVGLIAGDEETQYF. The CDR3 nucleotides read TGTGCCAGAGTTGGCTTAATTGCGGGGGACGAAGAGACCCAGTACTTC.

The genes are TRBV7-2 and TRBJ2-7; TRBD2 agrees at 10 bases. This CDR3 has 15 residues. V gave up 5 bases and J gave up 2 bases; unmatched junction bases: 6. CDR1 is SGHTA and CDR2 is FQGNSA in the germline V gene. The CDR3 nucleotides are TGTGCCAGCAGCGACCGACTAGCGGGCCCCTACGAGCAGTACTTC. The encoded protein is CASSDRLAGPYEQYF.

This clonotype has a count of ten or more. Written as DNA, the CDR3 is TGCAGCATAACGACAGTGACCTGCGAGCAGTACTTC. Its protein product is CSITTVTCEQYF. V is TRBV29-1 and J is TRBJ2-7; possible D gene TRBD1, 5 bases. The ends were cut back, 8 bases at V and 6 bases at J, with 17 bases in the middle. This CDR3 contains 12 residues. CDR1 is SQVTM, CDR2 ANQGSEA, per germline.

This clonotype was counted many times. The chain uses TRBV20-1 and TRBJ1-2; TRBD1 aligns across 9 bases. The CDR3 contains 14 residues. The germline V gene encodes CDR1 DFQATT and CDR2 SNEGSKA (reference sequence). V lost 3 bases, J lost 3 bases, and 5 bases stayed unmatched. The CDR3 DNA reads TGCAGTGCTAGTCCCGGGACAGGGTACTATGGCTACACCTTC. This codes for CSASPGTGYYGYTF.

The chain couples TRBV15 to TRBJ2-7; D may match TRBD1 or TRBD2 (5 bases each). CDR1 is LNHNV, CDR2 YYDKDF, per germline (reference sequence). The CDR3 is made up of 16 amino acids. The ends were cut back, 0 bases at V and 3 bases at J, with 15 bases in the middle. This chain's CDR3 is CATSREGPGQFYEQYF. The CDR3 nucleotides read TGTGCCACCAGCAGAGAAGGGCCGGGGCAGTTCTACGAGCAGTACTTC.

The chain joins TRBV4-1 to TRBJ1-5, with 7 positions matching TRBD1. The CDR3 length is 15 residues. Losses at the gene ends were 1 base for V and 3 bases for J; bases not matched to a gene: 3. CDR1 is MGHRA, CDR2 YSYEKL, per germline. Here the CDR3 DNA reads TGCGCCAGCAGCCAAGGACAGGGAGTCAATCAGCCCCAGCATTTT. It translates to CASSQGQGVNQPQHF.

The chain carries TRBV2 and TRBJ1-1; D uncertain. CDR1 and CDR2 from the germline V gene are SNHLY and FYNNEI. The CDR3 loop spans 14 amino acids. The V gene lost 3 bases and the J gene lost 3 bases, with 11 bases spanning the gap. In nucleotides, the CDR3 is TGTGCCAGCAGTGACCCCCGCTGGGACACTGAAGCTTTCTTT. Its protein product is CASSDPRWDTEAFF.

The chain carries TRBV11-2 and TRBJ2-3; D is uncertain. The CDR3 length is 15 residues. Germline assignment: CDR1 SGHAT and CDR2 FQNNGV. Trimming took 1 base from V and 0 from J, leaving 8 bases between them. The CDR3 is CASSLVSASTDTQYF. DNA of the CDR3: TGTGCCAGCAGCTTAGTGAGCGCTAGCACAGATACGCAGTATTTT.

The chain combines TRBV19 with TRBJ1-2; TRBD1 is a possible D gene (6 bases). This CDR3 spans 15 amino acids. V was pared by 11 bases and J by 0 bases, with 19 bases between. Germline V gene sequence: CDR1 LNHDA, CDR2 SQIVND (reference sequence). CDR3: CAGSDQGISNYGYTF. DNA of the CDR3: TGTGCCGGTTCCGATCAGGGGATTTCTAACTATGGCTACACCTTC.

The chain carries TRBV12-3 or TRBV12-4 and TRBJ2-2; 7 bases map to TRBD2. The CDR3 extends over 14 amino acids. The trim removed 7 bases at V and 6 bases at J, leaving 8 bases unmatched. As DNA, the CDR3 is TGTGCCAGCACTAGGAGCGGGGTGGCCGGGGAGCTGTTTTTT. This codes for CASTRSGVAGELFF.

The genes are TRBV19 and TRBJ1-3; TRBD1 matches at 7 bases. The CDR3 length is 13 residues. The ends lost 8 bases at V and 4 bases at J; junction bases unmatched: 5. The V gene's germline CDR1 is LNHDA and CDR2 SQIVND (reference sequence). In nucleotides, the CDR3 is TGTGCCAGTTCGACAGGGTGGGGAAACACCATATATTTT. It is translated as CASSTGWGNTIYF.

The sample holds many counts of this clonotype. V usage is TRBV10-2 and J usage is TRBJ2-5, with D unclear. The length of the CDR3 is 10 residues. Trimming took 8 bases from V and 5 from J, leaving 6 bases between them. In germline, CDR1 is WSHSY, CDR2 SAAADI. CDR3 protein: CASGWETQYF. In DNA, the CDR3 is TGCGCCAGCGGTTGGGAGACCCAGTACTTC.

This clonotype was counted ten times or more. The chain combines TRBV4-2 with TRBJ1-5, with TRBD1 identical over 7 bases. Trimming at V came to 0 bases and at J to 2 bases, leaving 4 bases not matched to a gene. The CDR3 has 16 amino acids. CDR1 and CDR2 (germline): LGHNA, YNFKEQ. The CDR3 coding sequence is TGTGCCAGCAGCCAAGATAGGGGGCAGGGCAATCAGCCCCAGCATTTT. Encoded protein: CASSQDRGQGNQPQHF.

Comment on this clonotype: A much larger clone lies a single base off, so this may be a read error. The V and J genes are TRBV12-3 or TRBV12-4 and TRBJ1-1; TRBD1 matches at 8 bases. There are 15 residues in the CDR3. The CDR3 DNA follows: TGTGCCTGCAGTGAGACAGGGGTTAGGTTAACTGAAGCTTTCTTT. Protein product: CACSETGVRLTEAFF.

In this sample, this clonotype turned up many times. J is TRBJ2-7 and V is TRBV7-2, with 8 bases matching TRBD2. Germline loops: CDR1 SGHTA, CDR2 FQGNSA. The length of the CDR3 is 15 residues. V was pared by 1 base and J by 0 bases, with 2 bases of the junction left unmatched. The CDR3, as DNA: TGTGCCAGCAGCTTAGGGACTAGCAGCTCCTACGAGCAGTACTTC. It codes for CASSLGTSSSYEQYF.

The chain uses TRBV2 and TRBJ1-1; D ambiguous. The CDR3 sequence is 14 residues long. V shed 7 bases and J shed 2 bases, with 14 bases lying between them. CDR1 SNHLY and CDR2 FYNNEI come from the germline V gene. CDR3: CASTPLASNTEAFF. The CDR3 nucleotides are TGTGCCAGCACCCCGTTAGCGAGCAACACTGAAGCTTTCTTT.

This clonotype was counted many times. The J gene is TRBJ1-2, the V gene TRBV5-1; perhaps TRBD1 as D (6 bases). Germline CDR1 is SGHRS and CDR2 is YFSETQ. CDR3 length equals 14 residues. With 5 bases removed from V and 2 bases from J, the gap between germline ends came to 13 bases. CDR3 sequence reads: CASRLHTGNYGYTF. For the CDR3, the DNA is TGCGCCAGCAGGCTACATACAGGGAACTATGGCTACACCTTC.

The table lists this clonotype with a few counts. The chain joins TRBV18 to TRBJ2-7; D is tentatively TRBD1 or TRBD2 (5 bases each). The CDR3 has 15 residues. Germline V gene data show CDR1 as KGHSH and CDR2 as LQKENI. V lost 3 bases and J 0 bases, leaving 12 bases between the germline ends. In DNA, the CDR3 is TGTGCCAGCTCACCGGGGACGGTGAGCTCCTACGAGCAGTACTTC. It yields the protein CASSPGTVSSYEQYF.

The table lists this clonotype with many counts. The CDR3 coding sequence is TGCGCCAGCAGAAGAACGGCGGCTAACTCCTACAATGAGCAGTTCTTC. Amino acid sequence: CASRRTAANSYNEQFF. The chain links TRBV5-1 to TRBJ2-1; no clear D. CDR3 length equals 16 residues. The V and J ends lost 5 bases and 0 bases respectively, with 15 bases between them. Germline lookup yields CDR1 SGHRS and CDR2 YFSETQ.

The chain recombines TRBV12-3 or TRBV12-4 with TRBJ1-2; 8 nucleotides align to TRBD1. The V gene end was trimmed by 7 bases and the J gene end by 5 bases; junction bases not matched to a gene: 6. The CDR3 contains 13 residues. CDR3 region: CASTVDRGYGYTF. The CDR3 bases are TGTGCCAGCACCGTCGACAGGGGTTATGGCTACACCTTC.

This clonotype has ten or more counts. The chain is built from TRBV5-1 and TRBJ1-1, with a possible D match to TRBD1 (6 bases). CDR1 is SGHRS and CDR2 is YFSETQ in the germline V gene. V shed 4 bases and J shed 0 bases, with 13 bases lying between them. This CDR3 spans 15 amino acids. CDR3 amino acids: CASSLGDKLNTEAFF. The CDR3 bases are TGCGCCAGCAGCCTGGGGGACAAACTGAACACTGAAGCTTTCTTT.

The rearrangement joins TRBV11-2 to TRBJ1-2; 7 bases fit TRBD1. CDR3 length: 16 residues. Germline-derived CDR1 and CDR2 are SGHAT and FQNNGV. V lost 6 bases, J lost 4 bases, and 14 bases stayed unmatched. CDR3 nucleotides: TGTGCCAGCAGTGAAAAATTCGGACAGGCGCCCTATGGCTACACCTTC. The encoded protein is CASSEKFGQAPYGYTF.

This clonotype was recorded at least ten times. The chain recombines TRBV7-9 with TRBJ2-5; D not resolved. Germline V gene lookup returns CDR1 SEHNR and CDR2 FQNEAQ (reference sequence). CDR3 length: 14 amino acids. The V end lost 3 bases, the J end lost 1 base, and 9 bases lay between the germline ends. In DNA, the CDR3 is TGTGCCAGCAGCTTTTTCGGCCTCCAAGAGACCCAGTACTTC. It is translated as CASSFFGLQETQYF.

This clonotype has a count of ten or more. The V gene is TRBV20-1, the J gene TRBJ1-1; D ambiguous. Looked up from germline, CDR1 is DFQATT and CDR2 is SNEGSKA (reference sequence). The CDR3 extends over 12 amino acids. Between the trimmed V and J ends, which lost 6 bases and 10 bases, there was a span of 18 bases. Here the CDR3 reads CSAPIYTVSAFF. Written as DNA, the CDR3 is TGCAGTGCCCCCATCTACACTGTTTCAGCTTTCTTT.

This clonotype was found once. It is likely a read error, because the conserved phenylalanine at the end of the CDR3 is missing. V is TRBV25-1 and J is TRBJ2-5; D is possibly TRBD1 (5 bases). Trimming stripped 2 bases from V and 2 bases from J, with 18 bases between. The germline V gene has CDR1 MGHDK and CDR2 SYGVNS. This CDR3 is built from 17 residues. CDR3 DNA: TGTGCCAGCAGTGAACAAAGGATGCAGGGTGGGCAAGAGACCCAGTACTCC. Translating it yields CASSEQRMQGGQETQYS.

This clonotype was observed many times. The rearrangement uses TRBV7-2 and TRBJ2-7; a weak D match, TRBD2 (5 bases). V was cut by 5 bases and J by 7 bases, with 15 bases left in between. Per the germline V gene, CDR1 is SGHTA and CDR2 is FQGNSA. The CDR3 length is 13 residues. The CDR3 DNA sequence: TGTGCCAGCAGCCTCTTTACTAGAGGGGAGCAGTACTTC. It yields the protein CASSLFTRGEQYF.

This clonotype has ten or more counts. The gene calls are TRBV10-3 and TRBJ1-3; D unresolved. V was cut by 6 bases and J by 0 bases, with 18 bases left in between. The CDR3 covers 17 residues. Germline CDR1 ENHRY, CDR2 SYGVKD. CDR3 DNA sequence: TGTGCCATCAGCAGAGGGAGGAGCGGGCCCTCTGGAAACACCATATATTTT. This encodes CAISRGRSGPSGNTIYF.

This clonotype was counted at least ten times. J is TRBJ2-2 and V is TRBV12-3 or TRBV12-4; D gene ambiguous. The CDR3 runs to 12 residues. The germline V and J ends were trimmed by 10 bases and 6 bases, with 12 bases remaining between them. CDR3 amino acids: CATRWEAGELFF. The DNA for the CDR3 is TGTGCCACCCGATGGGAAGCCGGGGAGCTGTTTTTT.

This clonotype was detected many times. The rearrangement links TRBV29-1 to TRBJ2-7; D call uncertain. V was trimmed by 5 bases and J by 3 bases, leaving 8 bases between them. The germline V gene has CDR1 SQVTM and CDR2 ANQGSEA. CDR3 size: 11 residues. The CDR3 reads CSVLRGYEQYF. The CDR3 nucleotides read TGCAGCGTTCTCCGAGGCTACGAGCAGTACTTC.